The clone carrying this T cell receptor beta chain was counted a few times. As yet, its antigen is unknown. This sample was included in a study of long-term antiretroviral therapy in people with HIV. CDR1 and CDR2 from the germline V gene are LNHDA and SQIVND (reference sequence). The CDR3 runs to 11 residues. Trimming removed 3 bases from V and 8 bases from J, with 5 bases in between. Findings and limits, study-wide: Data on ART adherence, viral resistance or therapy changes were unavailable.

Researchers ran immunoSEQ v3.0 at survey level. Libraries were prepared by immunoSEQ multiplex PCR; TCRdb keeps only in-frame clonotypes and omits some of them. This sample has around 34,000 clones, with over 75% found just once. The sequencing here drew on unsorted PBMCs, taken 1.5 years after starting antiretroviral therapy. The V and J genes are TRBV19 and TRBJ2-1; weak D call: TRBD2 (5 bases). The sequence was collected from a man aged 18 to 35 with HIV. The CDR3 reads CASSMRDEQFF. The CDR3 bases are TGTGCCAGTAGTATGCGGGATGAGCAGTTCTTC.